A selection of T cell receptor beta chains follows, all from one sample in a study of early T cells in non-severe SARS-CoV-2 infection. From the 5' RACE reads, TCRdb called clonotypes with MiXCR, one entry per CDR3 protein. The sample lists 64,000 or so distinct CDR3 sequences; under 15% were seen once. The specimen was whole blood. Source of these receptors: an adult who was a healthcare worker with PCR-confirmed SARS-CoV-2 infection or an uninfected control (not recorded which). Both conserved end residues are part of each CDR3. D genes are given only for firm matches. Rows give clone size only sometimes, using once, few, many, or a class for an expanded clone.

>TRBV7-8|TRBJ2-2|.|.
CASSLVTTPAGELFF
TGTGCCAGCAGCTTAGTGACGACGCCGGCCGGGGAGCTGTTTTTT
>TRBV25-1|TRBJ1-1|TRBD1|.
CASSTTGGSAFF
TGTGCCAGCAGTACCACAGGGGGCTCAGCTTTCTTT
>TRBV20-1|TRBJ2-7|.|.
CSAMTPSYEQYF
TGCAGTGCTATGACTCCCTCCTACGAGCAGTACTTC
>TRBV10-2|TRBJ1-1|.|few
CASRTGLGTEAFF
TGCGCCAGCAGAACAGGATTGGGGACTGAAGCTTTCTTT
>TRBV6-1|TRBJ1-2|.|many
CASISRGLSYGYTF
TGTGCCAGCATCAGCCGGGGACTAAGCTATGGCTACACCTTC
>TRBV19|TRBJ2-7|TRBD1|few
CASSSGQGEVEQYF
TGTGCCAGTAGTAGCGGACAGGGGGAGGTCGAGCAGTACTTC
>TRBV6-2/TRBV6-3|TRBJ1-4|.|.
CASGKTDANEKLFF
TGTGCCAGCGGAAAGACAGACGCTAATGAAAAACTGTTTTTT
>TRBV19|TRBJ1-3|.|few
CASSIPGAGNTIYF
TGTGCCAGTAGTATACCGGGCGCTGGAAACACCATATATTTT
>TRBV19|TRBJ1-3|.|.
CEVSPSGNTIYF
TGTGAAGTATCGCCGTCTGGAAACACCATATATTTT
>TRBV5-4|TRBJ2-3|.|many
CASSLAIQPTDTQYF
TGTGCCAGCAGCTTGGCTATCCAGCCCACAGATACGCAGTATTTT
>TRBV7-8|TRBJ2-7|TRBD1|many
CASSTHRDRASYEQYF
TGTGCCAGCAGCACCCACCGGGACAGGGCCTCCTACGAGCAGTACTTC
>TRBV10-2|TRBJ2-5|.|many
CASSEQSQETQYF
TGCGCCAGCAGTGAACAGAGCCAAGAGACCCAGTACTTC
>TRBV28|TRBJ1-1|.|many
CASRRMNTEAFF
TGTGCCAGCAGGCGCATGAACACTGAAGCTTTCTTT
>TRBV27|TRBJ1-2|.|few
CASSPSSPFVSYTF
TGTGCCAGCAGTCCCTCGTCTCCCTTCGTCAGCTACACCTTC
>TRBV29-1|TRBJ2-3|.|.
CSVGPTARTDTQYF
TGCAGCGTTGGCCCGACAGCCCGCACAGATACGCAGTATTTT
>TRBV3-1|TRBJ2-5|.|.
CASRGGARETQYF
TGTGCCAGCAGGGGAGGAGCAAGGGAGACCCAGTACTTC
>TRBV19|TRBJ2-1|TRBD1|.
CASSSTGGSYNEQFF
TGTGCCAGTAGCTCCACAGGGGGGTCCTACAATGAGCAGTTCTTC
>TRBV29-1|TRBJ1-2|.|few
CSASTGYDYAF
TGCAGCGCATCCACAGGGTACGATTACGCCTTC
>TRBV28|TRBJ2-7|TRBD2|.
CASSGLAGRYEQYF
TGTGCCAGCAGCGGACTAGCGGGACGTTACGAGCAGTACTTC
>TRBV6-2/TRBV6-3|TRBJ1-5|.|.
CASTRKGRSNQPQHF
TGTGCCAGCACCAGAAAGGGCCGTAGCAATCAGCCCCAGCATTTT
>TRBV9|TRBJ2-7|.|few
CASSVGTFYEQYF
TGTGCCAGCAGCGTAGGGACCTTCTACGAGCAGTACTTC
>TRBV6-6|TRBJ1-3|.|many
CASSSPRSGNTIYF
TGTGCCAGCAGTTCCCCACGCTCTGGAAACACCATATATTTT
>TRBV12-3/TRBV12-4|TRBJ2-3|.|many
CASGGEPDTQYF
TGTGCCAGCGGTGGGGAGCCGGATACGCAGTATTTT
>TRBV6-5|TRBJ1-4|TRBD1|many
CASSAGTGITNEKLFF
TGTGCCAGCAGTGCCGGGACAGGGATTACTAATGAAAAACTGTTTTTT
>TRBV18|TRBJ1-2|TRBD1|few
CASSPPTDRGLSGYTF
TGTGCCAGCTCACCCCCCACCGACAGGGGGTTGAGTGGCTACACCTTC
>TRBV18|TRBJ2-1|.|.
CASSPPATRIDEQFF
TGTGCCAGCTCACCACCAGCGACTAGGATAGATGAGCAGTTCTTC
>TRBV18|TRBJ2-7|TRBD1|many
CASSPGQTYEQYF
TGCGCCAGCAGCCCGGGACAGACCTACGAGCAGTACTTC
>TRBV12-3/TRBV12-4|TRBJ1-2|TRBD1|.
CASTDGTAISYGYTF
TGTGCCAGCACCGACGGGACAGCGATTTCCTATGGCTACACCTTC
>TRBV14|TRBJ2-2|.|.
CASSQFTPEVGGELFF
TGTGCCAGCAGCCAATTTACTCCGGAGGTGGGCGGGGAGCTGTTTTTT
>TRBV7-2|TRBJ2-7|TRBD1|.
CASSLVGTGTKYEQYF
TGTGCCAGCAGCTTAGTGGGGACAGGAACTAAGTACGAGCAGTACTTC
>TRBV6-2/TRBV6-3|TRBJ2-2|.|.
CASSYSRVGTGELFF
TGTGCCAGCAGTTACTCGAGGGTCGGCACCGGGGAGCTGTTTTTT
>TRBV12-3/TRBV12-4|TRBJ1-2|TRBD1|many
CASSPGQGYGYTF
TGTGCCAGCAGCCCGGGACAGGGGTATGGCTACACCTTC
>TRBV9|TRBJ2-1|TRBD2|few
CASSVGLAGGNEQFF
TGTGCCAGCAGCGTAGGACTAGCGGGGGGGAATGAGCAGTTCTTC